This TCR beta chain is from a study of cytomegalovirus exposure and HLA in healthy donors. Study-wide results and limits: A later analysis by the authors found several of the most significant clusters apparently linked to common viral pathogens. There were some public TCRs occurring in many donors, but most TCR sequences were rare. Donors were assumed by presence/absence analyses to have roughly uniform sequencing depth. In a later analysis, a genetic analysis reported fewer productive-TCR N-insertions in an Asian-associated ancestry cluster than the cohort average.

This PCR relied on a set of 60 Vbeta primers and 13 Jbeta primers. Sequencing was performed with immunoSEQ multiplex PCR; in TCRdb, only in-frame clones are kept and a portion is missing. This table holds approximately 170,000 clones, approximately 80% found once. The CDR3 runs 16 residues. V was clipped by 2 bases and J by 2 bases, with 14 bases between them. Germline CDR1 is KGHSH and CDR2 is LQKENI. Remarks on this clone: Its specificity is not known.

This clonotype was obtained from a male donor in good health and CMV-seronegative. The rearrangement joins TRBV18 to TRBJ2-3; the D is unclear. Sequenced input: PBMCs. The CDR3 region is CASSPRTGSPTDTQYF. DNA for the CDR3: TGTGCCAGCTCACCAAGAACCGGGTCACCCACAGATACGCAGTATTTT.